This T cell receptor (beta chain) was recorded in a study of blood T cell repertoires in COVID-19. Study-level information: Acute and convalescent COVID-19 specimens originated in the United States, Italy and Spain. T cells, B-cell-depleted T cells, or PBMCs supplied cDNA or gDNA.

Trimming left V 4 bases short and J 3 bases short, with 4 bases between. The CDR3 is made up of 13 amino acids. Germline V CDR1 and CDR2: SGHDN, FVKESK. Methods used by the authors: Using reference gene primer amplification, nucleated cell counts were estimated. Profiled with immunoSEQ multiplex PCR; TCRdb holds only in-frame clones, not every one. V, J and clone size derive from that table, while D and trimming were established from the DNA sequence. The profile shows roughly 80,000 clones, over 75% of them singletons. The source material was peripheral blood. This chain links TRBV14 with TRBJ1-6, with D unclear. This sequence originates from a woman in her seventies with acute or convalescent COVID-19. The CDR3: CASSPHYNSPLHF. The CDR3 region has the DNA TGTGCCAGCAGCCCCCACTATAATTCACCCCTCCACTTT.